The next 11 T cell receptor beta chains were all read from a single sample in a study of blood T cell repertoires in COVID-19 (dated by TCRdb to the early 2020s). Libraries were built with the immunoSEQ multiplex PCR assay. TCRdb mirrors the immuneACCESS table, restricted to in-frame sequences. Some clones are absent from its copies; in checked studies, under half trace to an unresolved V gene, and the reason for the others is unknown. Within this sample are over 150,000 clones, with around 86% of them counted one time only. Together, the top ten hold 0.55% to 0.6% of the sample. The specimen was peripheral blood. The receptors originated from a man aged 55 to 70 with COVID-19, enrolled during active disease.

The chain employs TRBV7-2 and TRBJ1-2; D not certain. Germline V gives CDR1 SGHTA, CDR2 FQGNSA. The CDR3 has 13 amino acids. V lost 1 base and J lost 4, with 7 bases in between. The CDR3 spells CASSLVGSYGYTF. For the CDR3, the DNA is TGTGCCAGCAGCTTAGTAGGGAGCTATGGCTACACCTTC. The full variable domain, with the rest looked up from reference TRBV7-2 and TRBJ1-2, is GAGVSQSPSNKVTEKGKDVELRCDPISGHTALYWYRQSLGQGLEFLIYFQGNSAPDKSGLPSDRFSAERTGGSVSTLTIQRTQQEDSAVYLCASSLVGSYGYTFGSGTRLTVV.

The chain has TRBV7-6 and TRBJ2-3; 9 nucleotides match TRBD1. The CDR3 length is 15 residues. CDR1 is SGHVS, CDR2 FNYEAQ, per germline. Trimming removed 5 bases from V and 4 bases from J; junction bases left unmatched: 7. CDR3 coding DNA: TGTGCCAGCAGCGACCGGGACAGGGTGCCAGATACGCAGTATTTT. This sequence encodes CASSDRDRVPDTQYF.

The gene calls are TRBV10-3 and TRBJ1-2; D is unclear. Trimming removed 2 bases from V and 4 bases from J, with 8 bases in between. The CDR3 is 13 residues long. Germline assignment: CDR1 ENHRY and CDR2 SYGVKD. CDR3 sequence: CAISETESYGYTF. The DNA for the CDR3 is TGTGCCATCAGTGAGACAGAGAGCTATGGCTACACCTTC.

The chain combines TRBV5-6 with TRBJ2-3; 10 positions match TRBD2. V was pared by 1 base and J by 7 bases, with 6 bases of the junction left unmatched. The CDR3 totals 15 residues. Germline V gene data show CDR1 as SGHDT and CDR2 as YYEEEE. The CDR3 spells CASSLWSGGAYTQYF. CDR3 DNA sequence: TGTGCCAGCAGCTTGTGGAGCGGGGGGGCGTATACGCAGTATTTT.

The chain joins TRBV5-5 to TRBJ1-1; D ambiguous. Germline lookup yields CDR1 SGHKS and CDR2 YYEKEE (reference sequence). V dropped 3 bases and J dropped 4 bases, with 13 bases sitting between them. The CDR3 extends over 14 amino acids. The CDR3 DNA follows: TGTGCCAGCAGCTCCCACCCTACCCCCACTGAAGCTTTCTTT. It yields the protein CASSSHPTPTEAFF.

The chain has TRBV16 and TRBJ2-7; TRBD2 is a possible D gene (5 bases). The CDR3 is made up of 15 amino acids. The V end was cut by 0 bases, the J end by 2 bases, with 11 bases between. Looked up from germline, CDR1 is KGHSY and CDR2 is FQNENV. CDR3 protein: CASSQSRLSAYEQYF. The CDR3 DNA reads TGTGCCAGCAGCCAATCGAGACTATCCGCCTACGAGCAGTACTTC.

J is TRBJ1-5 and V is TRBV19; D is undetermined. Between the trimmed V and J ends, which lost 4 bases and 5 bases, there was a span of 6 bases. The germline CDR1 and CDR2 sequences are LNHDA and SQIVND (reference sequence). The CDR3 contains 12 residues. CDR3 DNA: TGTGCCAGTAGTACTGCAGATCAGCCCCAGCATTTT. Its translation: CASSTADQPQHF.

This rearrangement joins TRBV7-2 to TRBJ1-2; 7 bases are shared with TRBD1. The CDR3 is 13 residues long. CDR1 and CDR2 (germline): SGHTA, FQGNSA. J was trimmed by 11 bases and V by 4 bases; bases with no gene match: 10. In nucleotides, the CDR3 is TGTGCCAGCAGCTCCCAAGGGGGCGCGGGATACACCTTC. Translated: CASSSQGGAGYTF. The whole variable domain, remainder taken from reference TRBV7-2 and TRBJ1-2, is GAGVSQSPSNKVTEKGKDVELRCDPISGHTALYWYRQSLGQGLEFLIYFQGNSAPDKSGLPSDRFSAERTGGSVSTLTIQRTQQEDSAVYLCASSSQGGAGYTFGSGTRLTVV.

J is TRBJ1-2 and V is TRBV24-1; a weak D match, TRBD1 (5 bases). Looked up from germline, CDR1 is KGHDR and CDR2 is SFDVKD. The CDR3 runs to 15 residues. V was cut by 2 bases and J by 8 bases, with 17 bases left in between. CDR3 sequence reads: CATSDSDYRGVGYTF. Here the CDR3 DNA reads TGTGCCACCAGTGATTCAGACTATCGGGGGGTCGGCTACACCTTC.

The V gene is TRBV15, the J gene TRBJ1-2; 10 bases fit TRBD1. Per germline, CDR1 LNHNV and CDR2 YYDKDF (reference sequence). The CDR3 spans 14 residues. Losses at the gene ends were 2 bases for V and 6 bases for J; bases not matched to a gene: 3. For the CDR3, the DNA is TGTGCCACCAGCAGAATCGGACAGGGGGATGGCTACACCTTC. Amino acids: CATSRIGQGDGYTF.

The rearrangement uses TRBV5-6 and TRBJ1-2, with 7 positions matching TRBD1. Per germline, CDR1 SGHDT and CDR2 YYEEEE. CDR3 length: 13 residues. After removal of 3 bases from V and 7 bases from J, the junction contained 6 bases not matched to a gene. The CDR3 DNA is TGTGCCAGCAGCTCCACAGGGGTTCGTGGCTACACCTTC. It is translated as CASSSTGVRGYTF.